The rows below give T cell receptor beta chains drawn from one sample of a study of T cell responses to AZD1222 COVID-19 vaccine. Sequenced by immunoSEQ multiplex PCR; TCRdb stores in-frame clones only, minus some. The repertoire holds some 140,000 clones, with over 85% as singletons. This specimen was peripheral blood, taken on day 0 of AZD1222 vaccination. The receptors derive from an adult in good health. The CDR3 runs from the conserved cysteine through the conserved F or W. The D gene is left open where the match is weak. Only part of the rows carry a size: once, few, many, or a class if the clone is expanded.

V gene: TRBV28
clone size: once
D gene: TRBD2
J gene: TRBJ2-7
CDR3 protein: CASSLASGRAYEQYF
CDR3 DNA: TGTGCCAGCAGTTTGGCTAGCGGGAGGGCCTACGAGCAGTACTTC

V gene: TRBV28
clone size: NA
D gene: NA
J gene: TRBJ1-6
CDR3 protein: CASALNSPLHF
CDR3 DNA: TGTGCCAGCGCCCTGAATTCACCCCTCCACTTT

V gene: TRBV7-3
clone size: NA
D gene: TRBD1
J gene: TRBJ1-4
CDR3 protein: CASSPATGVFEKLFF
CDR3 DNA: TGTGCCAGCAGCCCCGCGACAGGGGTTTTTGAAAAACTGTTTTTT

V gene: TRBV5-1
clone size: NA
D gene: TRBD2
J gene: TRBJ2-7
CDR3 protein: CASSLDAAGVWYEQYF
CDR3 DNA: TGCGCCAGCAGCTTGGATGCAGCGGGAGTTTGGTACGAGCAGTACTTC

V gene: TRBV27
clone size: NA
D gene: NA
J gene: TRBJ2-7
CDR3 protein: CASRTGEDRYF
CDR3 DNA: TGTGCCAGCAGGACGGGAGAGGATCGGTACTTC

V gene: TRBV18
clone size: NA
D gene: NA
J gene: TRBJ2-7
CDR3 protein: CASSPRPGDYEQYF
CDR3 DNA: TGTGCCAGCTCACCAAGGCCGGGGGACTACGAGCAGTACTTC

V gene: TRBV5-4
clone size: once
D gene: TRBD1
J gene: TRBJ1-2
CDR3 protein: CASSPGTGGGYGYTF
CDR3 DNA: TGTGCCAGCAGCCCCGGGACAGGGGGGGGCTATGGCTACACCTTC

V gene: TRBV28
clone size: NA
D gene: NA
J gene: TRBJ1-5
CDR3 protein: CASSLYVGNGNQPQHF
CDR3 DNA: TGTGCCAGCAGTTTATACGTGGGGAATGGAAATCAGCCCCAGCATTTT

V gene: TRBV5-1
clone size: once
D gene: NA
J gene: TRBJ2-1
CDR3 protein: CASSPGGRNNEQFF
CDR3 DNA: TGCGCCAGCAGCCCGGGGGGCAGAAACAATGAGCAGTTCTTC

V gene: TRBV9
clone size: NA
D gene: TRBD1
J gene: TRBJ2-5
CDR3 protein: CASSVQGVQETQYF
CDR3 DNA: TGTGCCAGCAGCGTACAGGGGGTCCAAGAGACCCAGTACTTC

V gene: TRBV11-2
clone size: NA
D gene: NA
J gene: TRBJ1-1
CDR3 protein: CASSLQNTEAFF
CDR3 DNA: TGTGCCAGCAGCTTGCAGAACACTGAAGCTTTCTTT

V gene: TRBV7-7
clone size: NA
D gene: NA
J gene: TRBJ2-1
CDR3 protein: CASSSQTGLYNEQFF
CDR3 DNA: TGTGCTAGCAGCTCGCAGACAGGACTCTACAATGAGCAGTTCTTC

V gene: TRBV27
clone size: NA
D gene: NA
J gene: TRBJ1-5
CDR3 protein: CASSAIGQSNQPQHF
CDR3 DNA: TGTGCCAGCAGTGCCATAGGACAGAGCAATCAGCCCCAGCATTTT

V gene: TRBV5-1
clone size: NA
D gene: NA
J gene: TRBJ2-3
CDR3 protein: CASSLGQSTDTQYF
CDR3 DNA: TGCGCCAGCAGCTTGGGACAGAGCACAGATACGCAGTATTTT

V gene: TRBV11-3
clone size: NA
D gene: TRBD2
J gene: TRBJ2-1
CDR3 protein: CASSSPTSGRTGEQFF
CDR3 DNA: TGTGCCAGCAGCTCCCCTACCAGCGGGAGAACTGGTGAGCAGTTCTTC

V gene: TRBV6-5
clone size: NA
D gene: NA
J gene: TRBJ2-7
CDR3 protein: CASNRDASYEQYF
CDR3 DNA: TGTGCCAGCAATAGGGACGCGTCCTACGAGCAGTACTTC

V gene: TRBV6-4
clone size: NA
D gene: TRBD1
J gene: TRBJ1-2
CDR3 protein: CASRNGQGEGYTF
CDR3 DNA: TGTGCCAGCAGAAATGGACAGGGAGAGGGCTACACCTTC

V gene: TRBV6-1
clone size: NA
D gene: NA
J gene: TRBJ1-2
CDR3 protein: CASSEANYGYTF
CDR3 DNA: TGTGCCAGCAGTGAAGCGAACTATGGCTACACCTTC

V gene: TRBV14
clone size: NA
D gene: NA
J gene: TRBJ1-3
CDR3 protein: CASSQVGALVSGNTIYF
CDR3 DNA: TGTGCCAGCAGCCAGGTCGGGGCCTTGGTCTCTGGAAACACCATATATTTT

V gene: TRBV7-8
clone size: NA
D gene: NA
J gene: TRBJ1-1
CDR3 protein: CASSARELNTEAFF
CDR3 DNA: TGTGCCAGCAGCGCCCGGGAATTGAACACTGAAGCTTTCTTT

V gene: TRBV7-9
clone size: NA
D gene: NA
J gene: TRBJ1-2
CDR3 protein: CASSPHSRGGISFYGYTF
CDR3 DNA: TGTGCCAGCAGCCCCCACTCACGAGGCGGGATATCGTTCTATGGCTACACCTTC

V gene: TRBV3-1/TRBV3-2
clone size: NA
D gene: NA
J gene: TRBJ2-2
CDR3 protein: CASSQDRLFTGELFF
CDR3 DNA: TGTGCCAGCAGCCAAGATCGCCTGTTCACCGGGGAGCTGTTTTTT

V gene: TRBV23-1
clone size: NA
D gene: NA
J gene: TRBJ1-2
CDR3 protein: CASNPNQRHGYTF
CDR3 DNA: TGCGCCAGCAACCCGAACCAGCGTCATGGCTACACCTTC

V gene: TRBV5-1
clone size: NA
D gene: TRBD1
J gene: TRBJ1-1
CDR3 protein: CASSPDRANTEAFF
CDR3 DNA: TGCGCCAGCAGTCCGGACAGGGCGAACACTGAAGCTTTCTTT

V gene: TRBV30
clone size: NA
D gene: NA
J gene: TRBJ1-4
CDR3 protein: CAWRVTLGEKLFF
CDR3 DNA: TGTGCCTGGAGGGTGACATTGGGAGAAAAACTGTTTTTT

V gene: TRBV6-5
clone size: NA
D gene: NA
J gene: TRBJ1-2
CDR3 protein: CASKGRGGVGYTF
CDR3 DNA: TGTGCCAGCAAGGGAAGGGGGGGTGTCGGCTACACCTTC

V gene: TRBV19
clone size: NA
D gene: NA
J gene: TRBJ1-2
CDR3 protein: CASSIVLRNYGYTF
CDR3 DNA: TGTGCCAGTAGTATAGTACTCAGGAACTATGGCTACACCTTC